This entry describes one T cell receptor beta chain. Its antigen is as yet unknown. The same CDR3 arises from other DNA sequences in this sample as well. This record belongs to a study of shared clonotypes between healthy human individuals. Study outcomes and limitations: Around 4.7% was the fraction of naive CD4 clonotypes found shared across four donors.

Looked up from germline, CDR1 is KGHSH and CDR2 is LQKENI. Trimming pared 2 bases from V and 0 bases from J, leaving 8 bases between. The CDR3 has 14 residues. Using immunoSEQ multiplex PCR, the repertoire was profiled, and TCRdb retains in-frame clones only, with some absent. The table lists 2,500,000 or so clones, 85% to 95% of them singletons, with 0.37% in the top ten. Sequenced input: naive CD4+ T cells from PBMCs. Subset: CD45RA+ positively selected. V and J are TRBV18 and TRBJ2-7; D is ambiguous. The TCR sequence derives from a young man in good health. Some clones in this sample may be carry-over from other donors' samples. CDR3 loop: CASSPGVSSYEQYF. The CDR3 DNA reads as TGTGCCAGCTCACCAGGGGTAAGCTCCTACGAGCAGTACTTC.